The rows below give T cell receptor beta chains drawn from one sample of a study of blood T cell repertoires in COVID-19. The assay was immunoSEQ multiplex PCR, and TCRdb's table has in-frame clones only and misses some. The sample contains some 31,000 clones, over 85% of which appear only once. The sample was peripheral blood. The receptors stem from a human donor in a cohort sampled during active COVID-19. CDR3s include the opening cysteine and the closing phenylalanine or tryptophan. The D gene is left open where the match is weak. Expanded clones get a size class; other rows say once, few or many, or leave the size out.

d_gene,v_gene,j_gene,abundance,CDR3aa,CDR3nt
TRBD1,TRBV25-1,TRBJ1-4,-,CASSAGWTGLNEKLFF,TGTGCCAGCAGTGCGGGGTGGACAGGGTTGAATGAAAAACTGTTTTTT
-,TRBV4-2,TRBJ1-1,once,CASSHFEENTEAFF,TGTGCCAGCAGCCATTTTGAGGAGAACACTGAAGCTTTCTTT
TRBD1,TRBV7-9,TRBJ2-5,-,CASYTQMRGRETQYF,TGTGCCAGCTATACTCAGATGAGGGGGCGAGAGACCCAGTACTTC
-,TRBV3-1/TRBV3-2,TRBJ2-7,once,CASSLERGEQYF,TGTGCCAGCAGCCTGGAAAGGGGCGAGCAGTACTTC
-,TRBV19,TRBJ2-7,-,CASSSEDSSSYEQYF,TGTGCCAGTAGCTCTGAGGACAGTAGCTCCTACGAGCAGTACTTC
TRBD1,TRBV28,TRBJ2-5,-,CASSSRQGQETQYF,TGTGCCAGCAGTTCGCGACAGGGCCAAGAGACCCAGTACTTC
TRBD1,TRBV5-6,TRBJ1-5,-,CASSPMGQPNQPQHF,TGTGCCAGCAGCCCGATGGGACAGCCAAATCAGCCCCAGCATTTT
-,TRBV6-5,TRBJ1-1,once,CASSLFQGMNTEAFF,TGTGCCAGCAGCCTCTTTCAGGGGATGAACACTGAAGCTTTCTTT
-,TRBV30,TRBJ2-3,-,CAWMSRNTQYF,TGTGCCTGGATGTCGCGGAATACGCAGTATTTT
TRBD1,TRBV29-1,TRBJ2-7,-,CSAADRATYEQYF,TGCAGCGCCGCGGACAGGGCGACCTACGAGCAGTACTTC
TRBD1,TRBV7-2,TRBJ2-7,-,CASSLSSGQTYEQYF,TGTGCCAGCAGCTTGAGCTCGGGACAGACCTACGAGCAGTACTTC
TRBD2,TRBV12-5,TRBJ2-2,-,CASAQKPGLAANTGELFF,TGTGCTAGTGCCCAAAAACCGGGACTAGCGGCGAACACCGGGGAGCTGTTTTTT
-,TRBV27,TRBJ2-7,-,CASSPSGDEQYF,TGTGCCAGCAGTCCCTCCGGGGACGAGCAGTACTTC
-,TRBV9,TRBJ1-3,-,CASSSQGSPGNTIYF,TGTGCCAGCAGCTCTCAGGGATCACCCGGAAACACCATATATTTT
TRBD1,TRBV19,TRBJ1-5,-,CASNRDREYSNQPQHF,TGTGCCAGTAACCGGGACAGGGAATATAGCAATCAGCCCCAGCATTTT